This T cell receptor beta chain was captured in a study of graft-versus-host responses after intestinal transplantation. Study information: Recipients got multivisceral, liver-intestinal, or isolated intestinal transplants. For 3 to 4 years after anti-thymocyte globulin induction, all recipients took tacrolimus and steroids.

The data were produced by immunoSEQ multiplex PCR, yet TCRdb's version contains in-frame clones alone and is incomplete. The table lists 41,000 or so clones, roughly 95% of them singletons. Germline V gives CDR1 MNHNY, CDR2 SVGAGI (reference sequence). V lost 6 bases and J lost 3, with 14 bases in between. This CDR3 comprises 15 residues. Details on this clone: Its target is unknown.

Study outcomes and limitations: GvH clones surfaced in recipient marrow, some emerging earlier in ileum or blood. Declines in HvG clones occurring early post-transplant were associated with peak circulating GvH clone levels.

The clonotype originates from a human donor who was the organ donor for an intestinal transplant. V gene TRBV6-6 combines with J gene TRBJ2-2, with a tentative D call TRBD1 (6 bases). Sequencing used unstimulated CD8+ T cells sorted from spleen or lymph node cells, obtained before transplant. The DNA of the CDR3 is TGTGCCAGCAGCTTACTGACAGGTTACACCGGGGAGCTGTTTTTT. Protein: CASSLLTGYTGELFF.